This T cell receptor (beta chain) was sequenced in a study of cytomegalovirus exposure and HLA in healthy donors. Whole-study results and caveats: According to an earlier analysis, most TCR beta V segments yielded productive rearrangements about 90% or about 30% of the time.

The CDR3 loop spans 15 amino acids. Germline loops: CDR1 SGHTA, CDR2 FQGNSA. V trimming: 1 base; J trimming: 5 bases; junction bases outside the gene matches: 7. A multiplex PCR was run with 60 Vbeta primers and 13 Jbeta primers. The method was immunoSEQ multiplex PCR; TCRdb's version includes in-frame clones alone and lacks a portion of them. The table records fewer than 300,000 clones, 70% to 90% of them present only once. Comments on this clone: The target antigen is unknown.

V and J are TRBV7-2 and TRBJ2-7, with 8 bases matching TRBD2. This sequence was found in a man aged 40-49 years in good health and CMV-seropositive. The sample taken for sequencing was PBMCs. The CDR3: CASSLVSSGSNEQYF. In nucleotides, the CDR3 is TGTGCCAGCAGCTTAGTATCCAGCGGGAGCAACGAGCAGTACTTC.